The 8 T cell receptor beta chains given below trace back to one sample, sequenced in a study of patients and donors after allogeneic stem cell transplantation. In TCRdb, the RT-PCR reads were re-called with MiXCR into one record per CDR3 protein. The sample yields approximately 88,000 distinct CDR3 sequences, about 5% seen once. Material: blood, either unsorted or a sorted T cell fraction (not recorded which). These receptors came from a human donor who was either an allogeneic HSCT recipient or a stem cell or donor lymphocyte infusion donor (not recorded which). It is not recorded whose cells these are; they may come from a transplant donor.

The chain combines TRBV5-6 with TRBJ2-3; 8 nucleotides align to TRBD2. The CDR3 has 14 amino acids. Germline trimming cut 6 bases from V and 5 bases from J; bases unmatched to any gene: 8. The germline V gene encodes CDR1 SGHDT and CDR2 YYEEEE. The CDR3 nucleotides read TGTGCCAGCACCTTTAGCGGGGTGAGAGATACGCAGTATTTT. Encoded protein: CASTFSGVRDTQYF.

This clonotype was counted only a few times. The CDR3 sequence is CATSDLQGNQPQHF. The CDR3 DNA is TGTGCCACCAGTGACCTACAGGGGAATCAGCCCCAGCATTTT. The gene calls are TRBV24-1 and TRBJ1-5; TRBD1 matches at 7 bases. This CDR3 region has 14 residues. The germline V gene encodes CDR1 KGHDR and CDR2 SFDVKD. Trimming took 4 bases from V and 4 from J; bases not matched to a gene: 3.

There are a few counts of this clonotype. The chain uses TRBV19 and TRBJ2-6; D is undetermined. Germline CDR1 reads LNHDA; CDR2 reads SQIVND (reference sequence). The V end was cut by 8 bases, the J end by 6 bases, with 11 bases between. The CDR3 has 13 residues. CDR3 coding DNA: TGTGCCAGTCGGCCTGGGGAGGCCAACGTCCTGACTTTC. Amino acid sequence: CASRPGEANVLTF. The full variable domain, rest sourced from reference TRBV19 and TRBJ2-6, is DGGITQSPKYLFRKEGQNVTLSCEQNLNHDAMYWYRQDPGQGLRLIYYSQIVNDFQKGDIAEGYSVSREKKESFPLTVTSAQKNPTAFYLCASRPGEANVLTFGAGSRLTVL.

This clonotype was found many times. The chain recombines TRBV28 with TRBJ2-3; 9 nucleotides line up with TRBD2. Germline CDR1 is MDHEN and CDR2 is SYDVKM. The CDR3 extends over 16 amino acids. V shed 4 bases and J 2 bases; nucleotides not matched to a gene: 7. CDR3 nucleotide sequence: TGTGCCAGCAGTTCATCTAGCGGGACAAACACAGATACGCAGTATTTT. Translated: CASSSSSGTNTDTQYF.

The V and J genes are TRBV4-1 and TRBJ2-5; D gene uncertain. This CDR3 is built from 14 residues. Germline V gene sequence: CDR1 MGHRA, CDR2 YSYEKL. Trimming shortened V by 5 bases and J by 4 bases, and 14 bases separated the two germline ends. CDR3 nucleotide sequence: TGCGCCAGCAGCTCAGGAACGGTCGGAGAGACCCAGTACTTC. The encoded protein is CASSSGTVGETQYF.

This clonotype was found a few times. The rearrangement links TRBV29-1 to TRBJ1-2; 9 positions agree with TRBD1. Trimming removed 6 bases from V and 0 bases from J; junction bases left unmatched: 2. The V gene's germline CDR1 is SQVTM and CDR2 ANQGSEA. The CDR3 consists of 13 residues. CDR3 bases: TGCAGCGTGGACAGGGGAGCTAACTATGGCTACACCTTC. This gives the protein CSVDRGANYGYTF.

In this sample, this clonotype turned up a few times. The rearrangement joins TRBV20-1 to TRBJ2-7, with no clear D. Germline CDR1 reads DFQATT; CDR2 reads SNEGSKA (reference sequence). V lost 4 bases, J lost 0 bases, and 13 bases lay in between. The CDR3 sequence is 14 residues long. The CDR3 region is CSATHPYSSYEQYF. CDR3 nucleotide sequence: TGCAGTGCTACCCACCCCTACAGCTCCTACGAGCAGTACTTC.

In its sample, this clonotype was seen a few times. J is TRBJ2-3 and V is TRBV6-1, with TRBD2 identical over 9 bases. This CDR3 contains 17 residues. The trim removed 6 bases at V and 0 bases at J, leaving 10 bases unmatched. Germline V gene lookup returns CDR1 MNHNS and CDR2 SASEGT. In nucleotides, the CDR3 is TGTGCCAGCAGCCCCAGACTAGCGGCTTCTAGCACAGATACGCAGTATTTT. This gives the protein CASSPRLAASSTDTQYF.